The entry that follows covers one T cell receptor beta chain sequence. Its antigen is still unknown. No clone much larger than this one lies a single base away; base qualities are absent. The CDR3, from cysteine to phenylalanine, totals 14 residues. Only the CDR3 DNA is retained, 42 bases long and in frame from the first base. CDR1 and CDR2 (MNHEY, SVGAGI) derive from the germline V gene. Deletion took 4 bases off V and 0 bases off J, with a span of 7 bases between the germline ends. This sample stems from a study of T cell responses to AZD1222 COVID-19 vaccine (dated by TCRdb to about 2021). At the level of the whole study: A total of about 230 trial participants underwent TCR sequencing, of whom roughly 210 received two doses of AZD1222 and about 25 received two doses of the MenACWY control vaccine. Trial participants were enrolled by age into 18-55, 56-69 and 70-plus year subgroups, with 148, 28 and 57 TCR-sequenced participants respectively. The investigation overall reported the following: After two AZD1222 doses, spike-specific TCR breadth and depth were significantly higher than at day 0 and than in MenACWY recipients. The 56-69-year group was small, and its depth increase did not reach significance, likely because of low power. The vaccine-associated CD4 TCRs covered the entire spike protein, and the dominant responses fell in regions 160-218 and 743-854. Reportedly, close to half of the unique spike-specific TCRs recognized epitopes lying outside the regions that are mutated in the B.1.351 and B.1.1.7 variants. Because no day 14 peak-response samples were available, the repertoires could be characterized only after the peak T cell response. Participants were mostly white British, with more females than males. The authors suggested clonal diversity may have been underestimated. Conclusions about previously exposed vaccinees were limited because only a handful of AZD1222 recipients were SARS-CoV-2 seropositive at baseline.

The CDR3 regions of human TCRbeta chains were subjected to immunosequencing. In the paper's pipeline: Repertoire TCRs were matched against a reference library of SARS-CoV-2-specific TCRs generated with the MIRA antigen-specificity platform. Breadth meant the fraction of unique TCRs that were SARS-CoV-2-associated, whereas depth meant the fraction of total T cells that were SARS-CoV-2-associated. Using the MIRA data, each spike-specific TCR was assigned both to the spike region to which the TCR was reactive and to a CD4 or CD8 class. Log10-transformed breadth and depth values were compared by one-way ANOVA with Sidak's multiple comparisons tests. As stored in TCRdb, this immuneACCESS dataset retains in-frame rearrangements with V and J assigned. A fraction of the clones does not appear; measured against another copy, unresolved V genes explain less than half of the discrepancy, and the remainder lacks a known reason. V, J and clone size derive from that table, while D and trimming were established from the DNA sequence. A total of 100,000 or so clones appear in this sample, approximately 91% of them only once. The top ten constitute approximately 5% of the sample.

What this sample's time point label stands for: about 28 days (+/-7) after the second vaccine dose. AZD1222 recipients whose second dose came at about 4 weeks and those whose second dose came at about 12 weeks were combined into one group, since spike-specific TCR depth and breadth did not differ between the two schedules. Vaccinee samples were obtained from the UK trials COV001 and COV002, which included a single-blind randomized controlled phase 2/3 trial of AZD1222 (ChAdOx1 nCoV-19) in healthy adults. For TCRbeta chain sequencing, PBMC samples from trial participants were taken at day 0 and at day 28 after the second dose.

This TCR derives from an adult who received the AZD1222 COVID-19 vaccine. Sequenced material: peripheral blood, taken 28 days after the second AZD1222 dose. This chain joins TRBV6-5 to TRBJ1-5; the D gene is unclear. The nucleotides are TGTGCCAGCAGTTCCTCCTATAGCAATCAGCCCCAGCATTTT. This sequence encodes CASSSSYSNQPQHF.